This T cell receptor beta chain appears in the sequencing data of a study of blood T cell repertoires in COVID-19. Background on the study: The origin of the acute and convalescent COVID-19 samples was the United States, Italy and Spain. The analysed material was cDNA or gDNA that came from T cells, B-cell-depleted T cells, or PBMCs.

The V end lost 5 bases, the J end lost 5 bases, and 18 bases lay between the germline ends. This CDR3 is 15 amino acids long. Germline CDR1 is SEHNR and CDR2 is FQNEAQ (reference sequence). Enrollment of patients from Seattle took place during active infection, with longitudinal follow-up. Original processing methods: For nucleated cells, counts were estimated from reference gene primer amplification. Generated by immunoSEQ multiplex PCR, the TCRdb table keeps only in-frame clones and is missing some. The D gene and trimming were derived from the DNA, and the V and J assignments and clone size from that table. The sample records around 180,000 clones, about 81% being singletons.

This TCR was sampled from an elderly woman with COVID-19, enrolled during active disease. Source material: peripheral blood. This sequence joins TRBV7-9 and TRBJ1-1; no reliable D call. CDR3 sequence reads: CASSPRTGGVTEAFF. CDR3 sequence (DNA): TGTGCCAGCAGCCCAAGGACGGGAGGAGTGACTGAAGCTTTCTTT.